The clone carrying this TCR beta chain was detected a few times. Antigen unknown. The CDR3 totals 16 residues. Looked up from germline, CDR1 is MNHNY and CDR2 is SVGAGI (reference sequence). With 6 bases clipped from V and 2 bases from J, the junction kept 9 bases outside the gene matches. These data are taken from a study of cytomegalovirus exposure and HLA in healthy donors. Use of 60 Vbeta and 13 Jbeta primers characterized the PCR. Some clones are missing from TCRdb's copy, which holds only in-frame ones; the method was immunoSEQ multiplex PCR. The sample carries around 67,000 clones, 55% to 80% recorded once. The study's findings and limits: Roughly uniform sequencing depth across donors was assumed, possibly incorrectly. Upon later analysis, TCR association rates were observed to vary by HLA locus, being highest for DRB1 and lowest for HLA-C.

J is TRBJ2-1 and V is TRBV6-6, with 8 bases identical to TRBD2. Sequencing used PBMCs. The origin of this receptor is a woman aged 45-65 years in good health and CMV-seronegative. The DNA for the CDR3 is TGTGCCAGCAGCTCTCTGGGACTAGATACCTACAATGAGCAGTTCTTC. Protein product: CASSSLGLDTYNEQFF.